This passage covers 13 T cell receptor beta chains from one sample sequenced in a study of blood T cell repertoires in COVID-19. TCRdb keeps only in-frame clones here, not all; method: immunoSEQ multiplex PCR. The sample includes around 400,000 clones, 87% of them seen just once. Source material: peripheral blood. The receptors were sampled from a woman aged 55-69 years with COVID-19, enrolled during active disease.

In its sample, this clone was seen once. The rearrangement joins TRBV2 to TRBJ1-1; D unresolved. This CDR3 is 13 amino acids long. Trimming cost V 8 bases and J 0 bases, with 10 bases left between them. CDR1 and CDR2 from the germline V gene are SNHLY and FYNNEI. The CDR3 nucleotides read TGTGCCAGCTCTATTGATATGAACACTGAAGCTTTCTTT. It specifies CASSIDMNTEAFF.

This clone was detected a few times. V is TRBV6-6 and J is TRBJ2-4; TRBD1 aligns across 8 bases. The germline V gene has CDR1 MNHNY and CDR2 SVGAGI (reference sequence). Trimming cost V 5 bases and J 1 base; bases outside gene matches: 4. This CDR3 comprises 15 residues. CDR3 sequence (DNA): TGTGCCAGCAGTGACGGACAGGGCGCCAAAAACATTCAGTACTTC. Translating gives CASSDGQGAKNIQYF.

This chain uses TRBV6-5 with TRBJ1-4; 7 bases fit TRBD1. Trimming removed 7 bases from V and 0 bases from J; junction bases left unmatched: 2. Germline loops: CDR1 MNHEY, CDR2 SVGAGI. The CDR3 is made up of 14 amino acids. CDR3 amino acids: CASIDRATNEKLFF. Written as DNA, the CDR3 is TGTGCCAGCATCGACAGGGCAACTAATGAAAAACTGTTTTTT.

This chain links TRBV7-6 with TRBJ2-3; the match to TRBD1 covers 10 bases. The CDR3 spans 15 residues. After removal of 4 bases from V and 3 bases from J, the junction contained 4 bases not matched to a gene. CDR1 is SGHVS, CDR2 FNYEAQ, per germline. In nucleotides, the CDR3 is TGTGCCAGCAGCTCCGGGACAGGGGCAACAGATACGCAGTATTTT. Its translation is CASSSGTGATDTQYF.

This clone appeared once. V is TRBV7-3 and J is TRBJ1-2; perhaps TRBD1 as D (6 bases). The CDR3 has 14 residues. Germline lookup yields CDR1 SGHTA and CDR2 FQGTGA. V lost 2 bases and J lost 7, with 14 bases in between. The CDR3 loop is CASSLVRAGVGYTF. The CDR3 coding sequence is TGTGCCAGCAGCTTAGTTAGGGCAGGGGTTGGCTACACCTTC.

The chain combines TRBV14 with TRBJ1-2; the D gene is possibly TRBD1 (5 bases). V was shortened by 4 bases and J by 4 bases, with 16 bases between the two germline ends. In germline, CDR1 is SGHDN, CDR2 FVKESK. The CDR3 runs 15 residues. CDR3 nucleotide sequence: TGTGCCAGCAGCCCCCGGGGAGGGGCCATCTATGGCTACACCTTC. Residues: CASSPRGGAIYGYTF.

This chain joins TRBV28 and TRBJ1-2, with 7 bases lining up with TRBD1. Germline CDR1 reads MDHEN; CDR2 reads SYDVKM. With 3 bases clipped from V and 1 base from J, the junction kept 8 bases outside the gene matches. This CDR3 spans 16 amino acids. The CDR3 nucleotides are TGTGCCAGCAGTTTCCCCCCCGGGACAGTTAACTATGGCTACACCTTC. Its protein product is CASSFPPGTVNYGYTF.

This clone was seen only a few times. The V gene is TRBV13, the J gene TRBJ1-3, with 7 bases fitting TRBD1. CDR1 is PRHDT and CDR2 is FYEKMQ in the germline V gene (reference sequence). The CDR3 covers 14 residues. Germline trimming cut 5 bases from V and 8 bases from J; bases unmatched to any gene: 9. The CDR3 nucleotides are TGTGCCAGCAGCGGAGAGACAGGGAGATACACCATATATTTT. Encoded protein: CASSGETGRYTIYF.

The V gene is TRBV5-1, the J gene TRBJ2-5; D might be TRBD1 (5 bases). The CDR3 is 15 amino acids. V lost 0 bases and J 5 bases, leaving 14 bases between the germline ends. Germline values: CDR1 SGHRS, CDR2 YFSETQ. CDR3: CASSLEAGIWETQYF. The CDR3 DNA sequence: TGCGCCAGCAGCTTGGAGGCAGGGATTTGGGAGACCCAGTACTTC.

This rearrangement joins TRBV27 to TRBJ2-7; 10 bases are a match to TRBD1. This CDR3 contains 13 residues. The trim removed 9 bases at V and 7 bases at J, leaving 9 bases unmatched. Germline V lookup: CDR1 MNHEY, CDR2 SMNVEV (reference sequence). CDR3 nucleotide sequence: TGTGCCAGTGGAAGGGACAGGGGTCGAGAGCAGTACTTC. Its translation is CASGRDRGREQYF.

The J gene is TRBJ1-2, the V gene TRBV6-5, with TRBD1 matching over 12 bases. Germline lookup yields CDR1 MNHEY and CDR2 SVGAGI. The CDR3 is made up of 16 amino acids. With 0 bases clipped from V and 6 bases from J, the junction kept 5 bases outside the gene matches. Here the CDR3 DNA reads TGTGCCAGCAGTTACTCGATGGGACAGGGGGCTAATGGCTACACCTTC. Translation gives CASSYSMGQGANGYTF.

The gene calls are TRBV24-1 and TRBJ1-2; D remains unclear. This CDR3 region has 12 residues. The V gene lost 2 bases and the J gene lost 4 bases, with 4 bases spanning the gap. CDR1 is KGHDR and CDR2 is SFDVKD in the germline V gene. As DNA, the CDR3 is TGTGCCACCAGTGATTCCCTCTATGGCTACACCTTC. This gives the protein CATSDSLYGYTF.

This clone has a handful of counts. The rearrangement links TRBV5-6 to TRBJ1-4; 9 nucleotides line up with TRBD1. Germline loops: CDR1 SGHDT, CDR2 YYEEEE. V shed 1 base and J 6 bases; nucleotides not matched to a gene: 7. There are 16 residues in the CDR3. CDR3 DNA: TGTGCCAGCAGCTTGTTAATATGGACAGGGGATGAAAAACTGTTTTTT. It codes for CASSLLIWTGDEKLFF.